The T cell receptor (beta chain) under discussion was sequenced for a study of blood T cell repertoires in COVID-19. Trimming cost V 0 bases and J 6 bases, with 18 bases left between them. This CDR3 region has 16 residues. Germline-derived CDR1 and CDR2 are MNHEY and SVGAGI. In the authors' methods: Amplifying reference gene primers gave estimates of nucleated cell counts. Data came from immunoSEQ multiplex PCR; TCRdb stores just in-frame clones and leaves some out. The V and J calls and clone size come from that table; D and trimming were worked out from the DNA. This sample carries around 700,000 clones, around 90% of them seen once, and the ten largest clones take over 0.2%.

This TCR was recovered from a woman younger than 30 with acute or convalescent COVID-19. The chain recombines TRBV6-5 with TRBJ2-7; D is perhaps TRBD2 (5 bases). The sequencing sample was made of peripheral blood. Here the CDR3 reads CASSYSILRGSGEQYF. CDR3 coding DNA: TGTGCCAGCAGTTACTCGATCCTTCGGGGTTCCGGCGAGCAGTACTTC.